One sample yielded the 6 T cell receptor beta chains listed below, sequenced in a study of blood T cell repertoires in COVID-19. Only in-frame clones appear in the TCRdb table, and some are missing; sequencing was by immunoSEQ multiplex PCR. The sample has 45,000 to 50,000 clones; 83% are singletons. The sample consisted of peripheral blood. The receptors here all came from a man at least 80 years old in a cohort sampled during active COVID-19.

The J gene is TRBJ1-1, the V gene TRBV4-1, with 7 bases aligning to TRBD1. Germline CDR1 is MGHRA and CDR2 is YSYEKL. CDR3 size: 16 residues. V lost 1 base to trimming and J lost 2 bases; unmatched junction nucleotides: 7. DNA of the CDR3: TGCGCCAGCAGCCAAGCCCCCAGGACAGGTAACACTGAAGCTTTCTTT. This sequence encodes CASSQAPRTGNTEAFF.

This chain joins TRBV6-6 and TRBJ2-3; no reliable D call. Trimming took 8 bases from V and 2 from J, leaving 5 bases between them. Germline lookup yields CDR1 MNHNY and CDR2 SVGAGI (reference sequence). This CDR3 spans 11 amino acids. CDR3 residues: CASAYTDTQYF. The CDR3, as DNA: TGTGCCAGCGCGTACACAGATACGCAGTATTTT.

The chain joins TRBV6-5 to TRBJ2-3; D gene unclear. Deletions cut 8 bases from V and 0 bases from J, with 9 bases between. This CDR3 comprises 13 residues. Germline V gives CDR1 MNHEY, CDR2 SVGAGI. The CDR3 nucleotides read TGTGCCAGCGCCACAGAAAGCACAGATACGCAGTATTTT. Translation: CASATESTDTQYF.

The gene calls are TRBV5-1 and TRBJ2-2, with a tentative D call TRBD1 (6 bases). The CDR3 loop spans 15 amino acids. Deletions cut 1 base from V and 2 bases from J, with 9 bases between. In germline, CDR1 is SGHRS, CDR2 YFSETQ. CDR3 sequence: CASSLRGINTGELFF. The CDR3 coding sequence is TGCGCCAGCAGCTTGAGGGGGATTAACACCGGGGAGCTGTTTTTT.

The rearrangement links TRBV27 to TRBJ1-5; D call uncertain. Germline CDR1 reads MNHEY; CDR2 reads SMNVEV (reference sequence). Trimming took off 8 bases at V and 2 bases at J, with 16 bases between the two ends. The CDR3 is made up of 15 amino acids. In DNA, the CDR3 is TGTGCCAGCCGGGAGGGCGCAAAGGGCAATCAGCCCCAGCATTTT. Protein sequence: CASREGAKGNQPQHF.

The chain joins TRBV5-1 to TRBJ2-2, with D perhaps TRBD1 (5 bases). Trimming removed 2 bases from V and 1 base from J, with 9 bases in between. The germline gives CDR1 SGHRS, CDR2 YFSETQ. The length of the CDR3 is 15 residues. The CDR3 here is CASSFYGQNTGELFF. DNA of the CDR3: TGCGCCAGCAGCTTCTACGGACAGAACACCGGGGAGCTGTTTTTT.